This TCR beta chain appears in the sequencing data of a study of T-cell reconstitution after alpha-beta-depleted transplantation in children listed by TCRdb under 2016. Regarding the research as a whole: Using TCR repertoire profiling, the study followed T-cell immune reconstitution in a quantitative way in children after TCRalphabeta/CD19-depleted allogeneic hematopoietic cell transplantation.

The table lists this clonotype with many counts. Its antigen is unknown. Per-base qualities were not stored, and no clone one base away is much larger. Trimming costs V 6 bases and J 2 bases, and their ends lie 16 bases apart. CDR1 and CDR2, looked up from the germline V gene, are SQVTM and ANQGSEA. The cysteine opens and the phenylalanine closes a CDR3 of 14 amino acids. Only CDR3 DNA remains: 42 bases, in frame from the first base. Library preparation employed PCR. Sequencer: Illumina HiSeq 2500. TCR libraries were prepared with molecular barcoding, using unique molecular identifiers to normalize TCRbeta repertoire quantification. TCRdb trimmed the raw reads at Q25, called clones with MiXCR and kept productive beta chains. One record per CDR3 amino acid sequence lists the most common genes and DNA. The sample contains hundreds of thousands of distinct CDR3 sequences, around a sixth of them found a single time. In total, the top ten clones hold around 0.96% of the sample.

The rearranged chain carries TRBV29-1 and TRBJ1-2; TRBD1 is a possible D gene, resting on 6 matching bases. The sequence came from a human donor who donated a stem cell graft to a child with acute myeloid leukemia. The sample consisted of PBMCs from the stem cell graft donor, taken from the stem cell graft. The CDR3 in this case is CSVDWAGDNYGYTF. The nucleotide sequence is TGCAGCGTGGATTGGGCAGGGGACAACTATGGCTACACCTTC.